A single sample gave rise to the 9 T cell receptor beta chains below, sequenced in a study of spatial heterogeneity in lung cancer. Time point defined: sample taken at primary tumor resection. TCRdb analysed the 5' RACE reads with MiXCR anew, one entry per CDR3 protein. Seen here are tens of thousands of distinct CDR3 sequences, over 9.5% observed once, and the top ten hold more than 40%. Sample: PBMCs, taken at surgery. Receptors were obtained from a male donor with early-stage non-small cell lung cancer.

This chain joins TRBV7-9 and TRBJ2-3; D may correspond to TRBD1 or TRBD2 (5 bases each). With 1 base removed from V and 14 bases from J, the gap between germline ends came to 13 bases. The germline V gene encodes CDR1 SEHNR and CDR2 FQNEAQ (reference sequence). The CDR3 runs to 12 residues. Here the CDR3 reads CASSLGDGKVYF. The CDR3 DNA follows: TGTGCCAGCAGCTTAGGGGACGGAAAGGTGTATTTT.

The chain couples TRBV7-2 to TRBJ2-5; 7 bases map to TRBD2. V lost 4 bases and J lost 0; bases outside the gene matches: 8. This CDR3 is built from 16 residues. Germline lookup yields CDR1 SGHTA and CDR2 FQGNSA. This chain's CDR3 is CASSSRAGENQETQYF. The CDR3 nucleotides are TGTGCCAGCAGCTCTCGGGCGGGGGAGAACCAAGAGACCCAGTACTTC.

This clonotype was seen a handful of times. CDR3 DNA: TGTGCCAGCAGCCAAGATCCGGGTAACACTGAAGCTTTCTTT. As protein: CASSQDPGNTEAFF. J is TRBJ1-1 and V is TRBV3-1; D not resolved. The CDR3 is made up of 14 amino acids. In germline, CDR1 is LGHDT, CDR2 YNNKEL (reference sequence). The ends were cut back, 0 bases at V and 2 bases at J, with 7 bases in the middle.

This clonotype has only a few counts. The chain carries TRBV29-1 and TRBJ2-4; weak D call: TRBD1 (6 bases). Germline V CDR1 and CDR2: SQVTM, ANQGSEA. V shed 4 bases and J shed 1 base, with 14 bases lying between them. CDR3 length equals 15 residues. This CDR3 reads CSVVVHGQAKNIQYF. CDR3 sequence (DNA): TGCAGCGTTGTAGTCCACGGACAGGCCAAAAACATTCAGTACTTC.

The rearrangement links TRBV10-3 to TRBJ1-2; D possibly corresponds to TRBD1 (5 bases). CDR1 is ENHRY and CDR2 is SYGVKD in the germline V gene. V was shortened by 2 bases and J by 2 bases, with 6 bases between the two germline ends. This CDR3 comprises 13 residues. CDR3 in DNA: TGTGCCATCAGTGAGGGGACGAACTATGGCTACACCTTC. Amino acids: CAISEGTNYGYTF.

This clonotype has only a few counts. The chain links TRBV12-3 or TRBV12-4 to TRBJ1-5; D not certain. The CDR3 consists of 13 residues. The V end was cut by 6 bases, the J end by 1 base, with 7 bases between. The CDR3: CASSTTSNQPQHF. CDR3 bases: TGTGCCAGCAGCACGACAAGCAATCAGCCCCAGCATTTT.

This clonotype appeared a few times. The chain recombines TRBV7-8 with TRBJ2-1; maybe TRBD2 (6 bases). The V and J ends lost 3 bases and 2 bases respectively, with 8 bases between them. The germline V gene encodes CDR1 SGHVS and CDR2 FQNEAQ. There are 14 residues in the CDR3. CDR3 region: CASSFSGPYNEQFF. CDR3 bases: TGTGCCAGCAGCTTCAGCGGGCCCTACAATGAGCAGTTCTTC.

This clonotype was counted at least ten times. V gene TRBV21-1 combines with J gene TRBJ1-4; TRBD1 was called by the table and not checked on the DNA. TRBV21-1 is given as a pseudogene. The CDR3 length is 17 residues. The DNA for the CDR3 is TGTGCCAGCCCCAGAGGCAACTTTAGGGGAACTAATGAAAAACTGTTTTTT. It specifies CASPRGNFRGTNEKLFF.

The rearrangement uses TRBV12-3 or TRBV12-4 and TRBJ1-3; TRBD1 matches 9 bases. V lost 6 bases to trimming and J lost 7 bases; unmatched junction nucleotides: 10. The length of the CDR3 is 15 residues. CDR3 in amino acids: CASSIPQGARNTIYF. DNA of the CDR3: TGTGCCAGCAGCATACCACAGGGGGCGAGGAACACCATATATTTT.